This T cell receptor (beta chain) comes out of a study of blood T cells in healthy people across ages. As for this clonotype: No antigen is known for it.

Trimming removed 0 bases from V and 2 bases from J, with 9 bases in between. The CDR3 contains 15 residues. CDR1 and CDR2 (germline): SGHDT, YYEEEE. Study-wide points: Total diversity from one million sequenced T cells was likely underestimated.

The second PCR ran roughly 6 to 11 cycles with a sample-barcoded 5' primer and J-beta primers. The template-switch adaptor, which had 12 random nucleotides, put a tag on each cDNA molecule. TCRdb reprocessed the 5' RACE reads with MiXCR, giving one entry per CDR3 protein. The data show 700,000 to 800,000 distinct CDR3 sequences, around 46% seen once. Sequenced sample: blood. The sequence came from an older woman in good health. This sequence joins TRBV5-6 and TRBJ2-4; the D is unclear. CDR3 in DNA: TGTGCCAGCAGCTTGGCCGAGTTTTCCAAAAACATTCAGTACTTC. Residues: CASSLAEFSKNIQYF.